The clone carrying this TCR beta chain was found a few times. Its target is not known. The study drew donors from healthy Caucasian individuals in Russia aged about 6 to 95. The data were taken from a study of blood T cells in healthy people across ages. Study-level information: Per every two T cells, about one barcoded beta molecule was captured by template switching.

V was pared by 0 bases and J by 5 bases, with 6 bases of the junction left unmatched. This CDR3 is built from 15 residues. Germline lookup yields CDR1 DFQATT and CDR2 SNEGSKA (reference sequence). Regarding the study as a whole: Compared with aged donors, long-lived donors showed fewer expanded clones, suggesting selection. The unknown donor CMV status may have confounded expanded clonotype changes.

It was with a sample-barcoded 5' primer and a J-beta primer mix that a second PCR of roughly 7 to 12 cycles was run. TCRdb redid the calling of the 5' RACE reads with MiXCR, one entry per CDR3 protein. The table has 1.5 million to 2 million distinct CDR3 sequences, 39% seen once. The genes are TRBV20-1 and TRBJ2-3; 9 nucleotides line up with TRBD2. The receptor comes from a human donor in good health. The material sequenced was blood. The CDR3 sequence: CSARERGGNKDTQYF. In nucleotides, the CDR3 is TGCAGTGCTAGAGAGCGGGGGGGCAACAAAGATACGCAGTATTTT.